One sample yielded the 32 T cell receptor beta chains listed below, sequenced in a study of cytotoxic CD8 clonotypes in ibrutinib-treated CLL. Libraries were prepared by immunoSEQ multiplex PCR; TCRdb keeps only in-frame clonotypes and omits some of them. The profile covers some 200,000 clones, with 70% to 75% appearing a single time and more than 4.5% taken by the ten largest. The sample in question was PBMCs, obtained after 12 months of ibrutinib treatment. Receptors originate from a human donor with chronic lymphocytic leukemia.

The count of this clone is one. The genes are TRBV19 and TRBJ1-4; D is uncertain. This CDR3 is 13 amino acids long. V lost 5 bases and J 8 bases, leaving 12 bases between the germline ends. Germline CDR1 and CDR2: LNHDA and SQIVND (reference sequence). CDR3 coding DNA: TGTGCCAGTAGTTCCCGGACCGGGGAAAAACTGTTTTTT. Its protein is CASSSRTGEKLFF.

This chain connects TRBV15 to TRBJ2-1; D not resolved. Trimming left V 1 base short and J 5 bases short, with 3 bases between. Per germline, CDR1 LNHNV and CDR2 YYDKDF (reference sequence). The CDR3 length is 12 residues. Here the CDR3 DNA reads TGTGCCACCAGCAGAGCGAACAATGAGCAGTTCTTC. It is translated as CATSRANNEQFF.

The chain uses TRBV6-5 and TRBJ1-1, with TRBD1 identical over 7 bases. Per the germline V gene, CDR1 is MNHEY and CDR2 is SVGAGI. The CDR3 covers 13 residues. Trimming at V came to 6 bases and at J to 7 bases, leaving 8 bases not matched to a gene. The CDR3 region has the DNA TGTGCCAGCAGAGGGGGCCCGGGGGGTGAAGCTTTCTTT. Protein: CASRGGPGGEAFF.

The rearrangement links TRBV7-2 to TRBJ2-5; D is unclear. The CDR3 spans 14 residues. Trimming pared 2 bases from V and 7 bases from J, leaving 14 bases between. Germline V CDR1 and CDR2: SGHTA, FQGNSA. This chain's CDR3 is CASSLLPRQATQYF. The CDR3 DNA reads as TGTGCCAGCAGCTTACTCCCTAGGCAGGCGACCCAGTACTTC.

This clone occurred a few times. The chain's CDR3 is CASSQRRWATGYGYTF. DNA for the CDR3: TGTGCCAGCAGTCAGCGACGATGGGCCACCGGCTATGGCTACACCTTC. This chain uses TRBV2 with TRBJ1-2; D is uncertain. V lost 5 bases to trimming and J lost 4 bases, with 20 bases between them. The CDR3 sequence is 16 residues long. From germline, CDR1 is SNHLY and CDR2 FYNNEI.

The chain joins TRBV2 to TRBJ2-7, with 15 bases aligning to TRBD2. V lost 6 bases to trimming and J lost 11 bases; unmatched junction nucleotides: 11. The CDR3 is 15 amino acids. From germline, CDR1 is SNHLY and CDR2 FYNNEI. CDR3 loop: CASSVGTGLAGGKYF. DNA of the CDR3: TGTGCCAGCAGCGTAGGCACCGGACTAGCGGGAGGGAAGTACTTC.

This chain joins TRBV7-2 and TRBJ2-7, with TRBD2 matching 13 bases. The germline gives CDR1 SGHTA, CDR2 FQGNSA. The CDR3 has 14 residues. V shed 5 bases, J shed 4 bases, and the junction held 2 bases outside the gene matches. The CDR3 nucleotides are TGTGCCAGCAGCCCGGGACTAGCGGGGTACGAGCAGTACTTC. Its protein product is CASSPGLAGYEQYF. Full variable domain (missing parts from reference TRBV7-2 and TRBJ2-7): GAGVSQSPSNKVTEKGKDVELRCDPISGHTALYWYRQSLGQGLEFLIYFQGNSAPDKSGLPSDRFSAERTGGSVSTLTIQRTQQEDSAVYLCASSPGLAGYEQYFGPGTRLTVT.

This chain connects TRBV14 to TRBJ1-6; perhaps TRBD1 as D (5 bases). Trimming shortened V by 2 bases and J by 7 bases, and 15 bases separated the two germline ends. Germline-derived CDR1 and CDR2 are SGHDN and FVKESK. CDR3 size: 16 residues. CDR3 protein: CASSQPGTGQNSPLHF. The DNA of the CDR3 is TGTGCCAGCAGCCAACCCGGGACCGGCCAAAATTCACCCCTCCACTTT.

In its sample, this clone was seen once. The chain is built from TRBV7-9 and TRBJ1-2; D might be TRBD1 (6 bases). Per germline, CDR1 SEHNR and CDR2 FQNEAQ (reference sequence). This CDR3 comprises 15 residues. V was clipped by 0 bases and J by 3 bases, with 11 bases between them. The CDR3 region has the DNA TGTGCCAGCAGCTTAGCGGGCAGGGGTGACTATGGCTACACCTTC. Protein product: CASSLAGRGDYGYTF.

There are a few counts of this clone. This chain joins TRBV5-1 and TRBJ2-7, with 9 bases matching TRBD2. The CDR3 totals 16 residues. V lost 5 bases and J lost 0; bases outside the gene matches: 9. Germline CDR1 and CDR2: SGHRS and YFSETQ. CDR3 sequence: CASRPHISGGSYEQYF. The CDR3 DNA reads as TGCGCCAGCAGACCCCACATTAGCGGGGGCTCCTACGAGCAGTACTTC.

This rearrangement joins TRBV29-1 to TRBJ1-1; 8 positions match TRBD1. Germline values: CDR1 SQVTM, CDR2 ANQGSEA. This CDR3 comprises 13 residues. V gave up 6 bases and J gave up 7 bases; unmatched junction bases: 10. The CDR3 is CSVPGQGLIEAFF. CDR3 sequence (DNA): TGCAGCGTCCCCGGACAGGGTCTCATTGAAGCTTTCTTT.

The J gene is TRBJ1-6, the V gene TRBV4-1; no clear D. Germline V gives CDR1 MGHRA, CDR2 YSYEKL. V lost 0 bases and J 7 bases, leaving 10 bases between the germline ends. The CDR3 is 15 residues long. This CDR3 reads CASSQEWRVNSPLHF. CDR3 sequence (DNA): TGCGCCAGCAGCCAAGAATGGAGGGTCAATTCACCCCTCCACTTT.

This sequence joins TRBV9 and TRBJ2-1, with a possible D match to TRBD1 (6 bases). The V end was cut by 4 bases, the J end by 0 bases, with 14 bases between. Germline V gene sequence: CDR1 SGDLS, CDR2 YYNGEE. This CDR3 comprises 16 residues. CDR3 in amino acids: CASSQGLQGSYNEQFF. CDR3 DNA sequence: TGTGCCAGCAGCCAGGGGCTCCAGGGCTCCTACAATGAGCAGTTCTTC.

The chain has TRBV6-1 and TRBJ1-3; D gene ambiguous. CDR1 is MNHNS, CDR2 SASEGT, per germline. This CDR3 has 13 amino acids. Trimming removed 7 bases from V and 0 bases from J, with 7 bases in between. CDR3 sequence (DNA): TGTGCCAGCAAGCAAAGCTCTGGAAACACCATATATTTT. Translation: CASKQSSGNTIYF.

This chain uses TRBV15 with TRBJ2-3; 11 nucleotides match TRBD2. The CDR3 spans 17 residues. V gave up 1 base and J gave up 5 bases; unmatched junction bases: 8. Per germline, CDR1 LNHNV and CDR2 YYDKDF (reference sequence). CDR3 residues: CATSRGLAGGQVDTQYF. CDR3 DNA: TGTGCCACCAGCAGAGGGCTAGCGGGAGGACAGGTAGATACGCAGTATTTT.

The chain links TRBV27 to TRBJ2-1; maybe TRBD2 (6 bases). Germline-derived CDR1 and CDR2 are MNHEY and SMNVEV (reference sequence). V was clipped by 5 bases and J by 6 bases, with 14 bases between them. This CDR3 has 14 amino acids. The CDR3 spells CASSGAGRTNEQFF. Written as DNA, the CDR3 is TGTGCCAGCAGTGGGGCCGGGAGAACCAATGAGCAGTTCTTC.

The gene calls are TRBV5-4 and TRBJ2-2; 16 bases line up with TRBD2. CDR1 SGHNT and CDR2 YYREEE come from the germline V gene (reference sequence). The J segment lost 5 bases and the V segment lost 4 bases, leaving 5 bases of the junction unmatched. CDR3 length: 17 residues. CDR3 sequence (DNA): TGTGCCAGCAGCCCGGGACTAGCGGGAGGGTGGACCGGGGAGCTGTTTTTT. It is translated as CASSPGLAGGWTGELFF. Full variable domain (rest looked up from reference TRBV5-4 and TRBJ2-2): ETGVTQSPTHLIKTRGQQVTLRCSSQSGHNTVSWYQQALGQGPQFIFQYYREEENGRGNFPPRFSGLQFPNYSSELNVNALELDDSALYLCASSPGLAGGWTGELFFGEGSRLTVL.

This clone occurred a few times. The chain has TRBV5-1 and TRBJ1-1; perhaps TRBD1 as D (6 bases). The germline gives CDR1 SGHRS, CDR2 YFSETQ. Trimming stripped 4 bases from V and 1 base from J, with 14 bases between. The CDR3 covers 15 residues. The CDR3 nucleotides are TGCGCCAGCAGCACTTCCGGGACACCGAACACTGAAGCTTTCTTT. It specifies CASSTSGTPNTEAFF.

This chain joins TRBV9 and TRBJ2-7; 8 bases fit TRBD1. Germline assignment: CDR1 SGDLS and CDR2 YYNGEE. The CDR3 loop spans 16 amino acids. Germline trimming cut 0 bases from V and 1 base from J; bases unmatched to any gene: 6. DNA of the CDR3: TGTGCCAGCAGCGTAGGTAGGCAGGGGGCGTCCTACGAGCAGTACTTC. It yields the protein CASSVGRQGASYEQYF. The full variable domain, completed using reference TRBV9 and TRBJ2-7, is DSGVTQTPKHLITATGQRVTLRCSPRSGDLSVYWYQQSLDQGLQFLIQYYNGEERAKGNILERFSAQQFPDLHSELNLSSLELGDSALYFCASSVGRQGASYEQYFGPGTRLTVT.

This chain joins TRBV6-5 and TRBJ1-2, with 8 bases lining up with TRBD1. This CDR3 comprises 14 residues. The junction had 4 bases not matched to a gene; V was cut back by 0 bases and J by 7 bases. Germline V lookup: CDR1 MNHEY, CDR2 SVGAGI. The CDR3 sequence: CASSYSRTGFGYTF. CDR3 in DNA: TGTGCCAGCAGTTACTCGAGGACAGGGTTTGGCTACACCTTC.

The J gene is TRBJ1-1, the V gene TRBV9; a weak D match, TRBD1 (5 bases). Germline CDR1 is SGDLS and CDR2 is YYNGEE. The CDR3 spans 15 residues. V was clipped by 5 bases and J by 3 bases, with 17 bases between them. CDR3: CASSGRGAGYTEAFF. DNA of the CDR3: TGTGCCAGCAGTGGGAGGGGAGCCGGGTACACTGAAGCTTTCTTT. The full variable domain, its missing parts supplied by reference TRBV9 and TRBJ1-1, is DSGVTQTPKHLITATGQRVTLRCSPRSGDLSVYWYQQSLDQGLQFLIQYYNGEERAKGNILERFSAQQFPDLHSELNLSSLELGDSALYFCASSGRGAGYTEAFFGQGTRLTVV.

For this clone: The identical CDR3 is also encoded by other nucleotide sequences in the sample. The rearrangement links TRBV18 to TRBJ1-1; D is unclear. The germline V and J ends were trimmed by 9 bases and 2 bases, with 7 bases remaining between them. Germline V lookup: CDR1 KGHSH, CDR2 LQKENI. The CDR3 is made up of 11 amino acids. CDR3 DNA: TGTGCCAGTTCATTAAACACTGAAGCTTTCTTT. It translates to CASSLNTEAFF.

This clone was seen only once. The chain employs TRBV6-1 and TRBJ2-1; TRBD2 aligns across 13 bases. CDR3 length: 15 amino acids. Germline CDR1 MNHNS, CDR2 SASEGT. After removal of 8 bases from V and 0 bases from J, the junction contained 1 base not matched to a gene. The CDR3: CASRTSGSSYNEQFF. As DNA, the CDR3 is TGTGCCAGCCGGACTAGCGGGAGCTCCTACAATGAGCAGTTCTTC.

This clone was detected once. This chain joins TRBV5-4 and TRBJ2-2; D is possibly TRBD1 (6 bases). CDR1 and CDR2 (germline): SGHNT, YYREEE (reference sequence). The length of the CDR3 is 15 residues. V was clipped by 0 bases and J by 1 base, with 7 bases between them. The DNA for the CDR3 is TGTGCCAGCAGCTTGGCACAGGGGAACACCGGGGAGCTGTTTTTT. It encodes CASSLAQGNTGELFF.

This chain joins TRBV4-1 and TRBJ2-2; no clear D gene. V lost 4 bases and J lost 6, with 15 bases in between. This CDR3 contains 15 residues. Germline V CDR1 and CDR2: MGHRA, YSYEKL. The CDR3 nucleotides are TGCGCCAGCAGCCGTGTCTTAGGGAATCCCGGGGAGCTGTTTTTT. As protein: CASSRVLGNPGELFF.

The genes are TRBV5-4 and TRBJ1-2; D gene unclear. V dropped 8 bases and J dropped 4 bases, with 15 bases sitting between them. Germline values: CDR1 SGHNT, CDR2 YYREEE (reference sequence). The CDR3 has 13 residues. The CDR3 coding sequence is TGTGCCAGTGAAGCGGGGAACGGCTATGGCTACACCTTC. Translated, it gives CASEAGNGYGYTF. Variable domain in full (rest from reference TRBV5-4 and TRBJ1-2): ETGVTQSPTHLIKTRGQQVTLRCSSQSGHNTVSWYQQALGQGPQFIFQYYREEENGRGNFPPRFSGLQFPNYSSELNVNALELDDSALYLCASEAGNGYGYTFGSGTRLTVV.

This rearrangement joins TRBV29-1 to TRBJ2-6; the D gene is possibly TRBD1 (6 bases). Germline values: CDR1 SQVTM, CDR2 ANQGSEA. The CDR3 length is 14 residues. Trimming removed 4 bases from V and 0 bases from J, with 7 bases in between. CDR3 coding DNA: TGCAGCGTTGGACAGGACTCTGGGGCCAACGTCCTGACTTTC. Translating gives CSVGQDSGANVLTF.

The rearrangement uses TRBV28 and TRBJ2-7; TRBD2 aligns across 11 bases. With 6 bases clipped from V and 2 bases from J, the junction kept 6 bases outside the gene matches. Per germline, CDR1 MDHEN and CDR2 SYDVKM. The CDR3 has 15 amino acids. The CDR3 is CASSTGTSGPYEQYF. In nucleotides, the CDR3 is TGTGCCAGCAGCACAGGGACTAGCGGACCCTACGAGCAGTACTTC.

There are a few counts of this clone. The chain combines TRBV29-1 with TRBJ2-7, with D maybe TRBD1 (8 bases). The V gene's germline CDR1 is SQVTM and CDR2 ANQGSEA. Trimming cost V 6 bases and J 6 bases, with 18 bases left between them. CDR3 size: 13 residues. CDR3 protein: CSVRTGGRVEQYF. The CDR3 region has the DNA TGCAGCGTAAGAACAGGGGGGAGGGTCGAGCAGTACTTC.

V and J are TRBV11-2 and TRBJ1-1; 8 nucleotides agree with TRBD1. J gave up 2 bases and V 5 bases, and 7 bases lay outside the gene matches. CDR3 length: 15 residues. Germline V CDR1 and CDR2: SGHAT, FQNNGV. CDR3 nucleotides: TGTGCCAGCAGCACTTTCAGGGGGCGCAACACTGAAGCTTTCTTT. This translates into CASSTFRGRNTEAFF.

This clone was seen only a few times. The CDR3 DNA reads TGTGCCAGCAGTCGCTCCTATAATTCACCCCTCCACTTT. Translated, it gives CASSRSYNSPLHF. The chain recombines TRBV6-5 with TRBJ1-6; D ambiguous. Germline V gives CDR1 MNHEY, CDR2 SVGAGI. Trimming shortened V by 5 bases and J by 0 bases, and 2 bases separated the two germline ends. This CDR3 contains 13 residues.

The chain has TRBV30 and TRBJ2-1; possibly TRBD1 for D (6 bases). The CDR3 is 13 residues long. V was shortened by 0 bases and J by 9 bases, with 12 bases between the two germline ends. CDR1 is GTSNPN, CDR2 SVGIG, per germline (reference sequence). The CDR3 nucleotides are TGTGCCTGGAGTGTACAGGGTTATGGTGAGCAGTTCTTC. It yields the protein CAWSVQGYGEQFF.